This T cell receptor (beta chain) was obtained from a study of T cell responses to AZD1222 COVID-19 vaccine. General study points: Receipt of two AZD1222 doses was followed by a rise in Spike-specific TCR breadth and depth. There were mostly white British donors and more females than males, and clonal diversity was possibly underestimated. CD4 TCRs linked to vaccination spanned spike, dominating at 160-218 and 743-854. Among spike-specific TCRs, nearly half reportedly target unmutated variant regions.

V lost 8 bases and J 3 bases, leaving 14 bases between the germline ends. CDR1 MNHEY and CDR2 SVGAGI come from the germline V gene. The CDR3 is 13 residues long. About this clone itself: Its specificity is unknown.

The table came from immunoSEQ multiplex PCR; TCRdb's copy has only in-frame clones and leaves some out. The sample records about 130,000 clones, roughly 90% being singletons. The chain recombines TRBV6-5 with TRBJ2-7, with D unresolved. The specimen comprised peripheral blood, sampled on day 0 of AZD1222 vaccination. The clonotype originates from an adult in good health. The CDR3 DNA is TGTGCCAGCGCTCCGGCAGGATTCTACGAGCAGTACTTC. This encodes CASAPAGFYEQYF.